This note documents a single TCR beta chain sequence. This clonotype registers as medium-sized (0.01 to 0.1%) within its sample. It lacks a known antigen. No quality values exist for individual bases; no much larger clone is one base distant. The data stem from a study of T cells in Graves' hyperthyroidism and ophthalmopathy (dated by TCRdb to about 2019). As for the study more broadly: Peripheral blood samples were taken at initial diagnosis, before any treatment was given. To identify distinguishing TCR V-J signatures, a discovery cohort of around 98 patients was used, comprising some 45 with Graves' ophthalmopathy and 55 to 65 with stable Graves' hyperthyroidism. An independent validation cohort of 18 to 20 hyperthyroidism patients and 17 patients who later progressed to ophthalmopathy tested prospective prediction of ophthalmopathy. The 85 to 100 discovery patients were divided at random into training and test sets in a 7:3 ratio. In addition, the study compared T-cell repertoires in thyroid tissue and in blood from five to seven Graves' hyperthyroidism patients. Once sampling was done, hyperthyroidism patients were given methimazole at a starting dose of 30 mg daily, whereas ophthalmopathy patients were given high-dose intravenous methylprednisolone. According to the paper, TCR Vbeta CDR3 sequencing was carried out on about 140 peripheral blood samples, which came from fewer than 50 ophthalmopathy, 80 or so hyperthyroidism and some 17 progressor patients. Beyond this particular receptor, the publication reports: A 13 V-J signature model separated ophthalmopathy from stable hyperthyroidism, with around 91% sensitivity and roughly 81% specificity in cross-validation and 80%/75% in testing. Blood samples also contained most of the expanded thyroid clonotypes (frequency above 0.001), which suggests that blood repertoires may reflect thyroid immune responses. Sample size was not statistically predetermined, and blinding of investigators to group allocation was not performed. In validation, the model predicted progression to ophthalmopathy a median of about 6.5 months before onset, with roughly 68% sensitivity and 72.22% specificity.

The TCR beta CDR3 regions were amplified from RNA transcripts. The first round of RT-PCR for the TCR CDR3 was performed with the HTBI primer set and the Qiagen OneStep RT-PCR kit. A second multiplex PCR round built the libraries, followed by size selection and purification. Sequencing of the libraries was done on an Illumina HiSeq2000 using paired-end 100 bp reads. On the authors' methods: SOAPnuke was used to process the raw data, with reads discarded if the reads contained adapters or uncalled bases, had a mean Phred below 15, or lacked an exact constant-primer or identifier match. COPE v1.2.5 was used to merge the high-quality paired reads, and each unique nucleotide sequence was defined as a clonotype. MiTCR v1.1 was used to align the clonotypes against IMGT TRBV, TRBD and TRBJ reference segments. The analysis was restricted to V-J combinations with a frequency above 0.0001, which together covered roughly 99% of the repertoires. The TCS score was defined as F50 (clonal expansion) divided by E x V (chaos), with BLOSUM62-based TCRdist calculated between CDR3 peptides within each V-J. Welch's t-statistics and random forest reduced 514 V-J features to fewer than 15, which were used in a naive Bayes classifier (R e1071). The public reads were reprocessed in TCRdb via fastp at Q25 and MiXCR, keeping in-frame beta chains. Rows with one shared CDR3 protein collapse into an entry with the most common genes and DNA. These V and J calls are TCRdb output, not the study's own analysis. Within this sample are 250,000 or so distinct CDR3 sequences, with 13% to 15% of them counted one time only. In total, the top ten clones hold 30% of the sample.

Hyperthyroidism patients were newly diagnosed, had a disease duration of under 2 months, and were aged 18 to 65 years. The study excluded patients with uncontrolled infections, other autoimmune diseases, pregnancy or lactation. Clinical symptoms, serum thyroxine and TRAb, thyroid ultrasound, and orbital computed tomography formed the basis for the diagnoses. Blood from progressor patients was collected at the time of first diagnosis with hyperthyroidism, before any ophthalmopathy symptoms had appeared. PBMCs were separated from 8 to 10 ml of fresh peripheral blood using Ficoll-Paque density gradient centrifugation. Progressor patients were initially diagnosed with Graves' hyperthyroidism and developed ophthalmopathy during follow-up. Trizol reagent was used to extract total RNA, and RNA quality was then checked on an Agilent 2100 Bioanalyzer. The sequenced sample consisted of blood. The TCR originated in a woman aged 50 to 60 with Graves' hyperthyroidism that later progressed to Graves' ophthalmopathy.

The CDR3 reads as follows: CAIKQGTNTYEQYF. Read as DNA, the sequence is TGTGCCATCAAGCAGGGGACAAATACCTACGAGCAGTACTTC. The sequence links TRBV10-3 to TRBJ2-7; TRBD1 could be the D gene, as 6 bases match. V is cut by 7 bases and J by 2 bases, and the space between the germline ends is 15 bases. From a lookup of the germline V gene, CDR1 and CDR2 are ENHRY and SYGVKD. From its cysteine to its phenylalanine, the CDR3 spans 14 amino acids. Here the CDR3 DNA is all that survives: 42 bases in frame from base 1.